A selection of T cell receptor beta chains follows, all from one sample in a study of molecular identifiers for immune sequencing clone quantification. TCRdb reprocessed the PCR reads via MiXCR and lists one record per CDR3 protein. The data contain 460,000 or so distinct CDR3 sequences, less than 30% of them singletons. The sample consisted of naive CD8+ T cells from blood, with Jurkat cell RNA spiked in. The receptors shown here come from a human donor in good health. Some libraries in this study had Jurkat cell RNA spiked in. Each CDR3 is given with its conserved first and last residue. Each record gives: CDR3 DNA, CDR3 protein, J gene, D gene, clone size, V gene. The D gene is left open where the match is weak. Clone sizes are given selectively: once, few, many, or a class where the clone is expanded.

DNA: TGTGCCAGCAGTCGACTAGCCAGTTTGTTCACAGATACGCAGTATTTT
CDR3: CASSRLASLFTDTQYF
J: TRBJ2-3
D: TRBD2
size: many
V: TRBV28

DNA: TGTGCCAGCAGTTACTGGGAGGTCGTAGTTAACTATGGCTACACCTTC
CDR3: CASSYWEVVVNYGYTF
J: TRBJ1-2
D: -
size: few
V: TRBV6-2/TRBV6-3

DNA: TGTGCCAGCAGCTTGGCCCCTCAGGAAACCTACGAGCAGTACTTC
CDR3: CASSLAPQETYEQYF
J: TRBJ2-7
D: -
size: few
V: TRBV7-9

DNA: TGTGCCAGCAGCTTAGGAGGCAGGGGCAATCCGCCCCAGCATTTT
CDR3: CASSLGGRGNPPQHF
J: TRBJ1-5
D: -
size: -
V: TRBV7-9

DNA: TGTGCCAGCAGCTTAACCGGGACAGGGATGCCTGAAGCTTTCTTT
CDR3: CASSLTGTGMPEAFF
J: TRBJ1-1
D: TRBD1
size: -
V: TRBV11-2

DNA: TGTGCCAGCAGTCTCGCAGGGTTGGGGAATTCACCCCTCCACTTT
CDR3: CASSLAGLGNSPLHF
J: TRBJ1-6
D: -
size: -
V: TRBV6-2/TRBV6-3

DNA: TGTGCCAGCAGTGAATTGGGCGGAGAATCCTATGGCTACACCTTC
CDR3: CASSELGGESYGYTF
J: TRBJ1-2
D: -
size: -
V: TRBV2

DNA: TGCGCCAGCAGCCAAGTACGGGGTACCTACAATGAGCAGTTCTTC
CDR3: CASSQVRGTYNEQFF
J: TRBJ2-1
D: -
size: few
V: TRBV4-1

DNA: TGTGCCAGCAGCTTACGACGGGGGGACGGCACAGATACGCAGTATTTT
CDR3: CASSLRRGDGTDTQYF
J: TRBJ2-3
D: TRBD2
size: many
V: TRBV7-9

DNA: TGTGCCAGCAGCCCAACCACCGCTGAAGCTTTCTTT
CDR3: CASSPTTAEAFF
J: TRBJ1-1
D: -
size: -
V: TRBV7-6

DNA: TGTGCCAGCAGTTTCACTAGCGGAGGAACCTACGAGCAGTACTTC
CDR3: CASSFTSGGTYEQYF
J: TRBJ2-7
D: TRBD2
size: many
V: TRBV27

DNA: TGTGCCAGCAGCCAGGGGTTGCGGGGCCAAGAGACCCAGTACTTC
CDR3: CASSQGLRGQETQYF
J: TRBJ2-5
D: -
size: many
V: TRBV27

DNA: TGTGCCAGCAGCCAATTAAGGGGGGACCTCCAAACCCAGTACTTC
CDR3: CASSQLRGDLQTQYF
J: TRBJ2-5
D: -
size: many
V: TRBV14

DNA: TGTGGCAGCAGTTTCGGCCCTAGCGGGAGTCTCACAGATACGCAGTATTTT
CDR3: CGSSFGPSGSLTDTQYF
J: TRBJ2-3
D: TRBD2
size: -
V: TRBV28

DNA: TGTGCCAGCACCGTCCAGCAGGGGACGAACACCGGGGAGCTGTTTTTT
CDR3: CASTVQQGTNTGELFF
J: TRBJ2-2
D: -
size: -
V: TRBV6-2/TRBV6-3

DNA: TGCGCCAGCAGCCCCGGGACTAGCGGGAGTCTCGATGAGCAGTTCTTC
CDR3: CASSPGTSGSLDEQFF
J: TRBJ2-1
D: TRBD2
size: -
V: TRBV4-3

DNA: TGCGCCAGCAGGGACAGCCCGGGTGGCACAGATACGCAGTATTTT
CDR3: CASRDSPGGTDTQYF
J: TRBJ2-3
D: -
size: once
V: TRBV5-1

DNA: TGTGCCAGAACGACAGGGGGAATCTATGGCTACACCTTC
CDR3: CARTTGGIYGYTF
J: TRBJ1-2
D: TRBD1
size: few
V: TRBV28

DNA: TGTGCCAGCAACCTACCGGACAGAGCGAACACCGGGGAGCTGATTTTT
CDR3: CASNLPDRANTGELIF
J: TRBJ2-2
D: -
size: -
V: TRBV7-8

DNA: TGTGCCAGCAGCAAAAAAGGGGTACATGGGGCCAACGTCCTGACTTTC
CDR3: CASSKKGVHGANVLTF
J: TRBJ2-6
D: -
size: few
V: TRBV3-1

DNA: TGTGCCAGCAGCGTAGAACGGGACAGGCAGAACACTGAAGTTTTCTTT
CDR3: CASSVERDRQNTEVFF
J: TRBJ1-1
D: TRBD1
size: -
V: TRBV9

DNA: TGTGCCAGCAGCTTGTTGCGGGAGTGGGACACCGGGGAGCTGTTTTTT
CDR3: CASSLLREWDTGELFF
J: TRBJ2-2
D: TRBD2
size: few
V: TRBV5-6

DNA: TGCGCCAGCAGCTTGGGTGTACTAGGCTCCTACGAGCAGTACTTC
CDR3: CASSLGVLGSYEQYF
J: TRBJ2-7
D: -
size: -
V: TRBV5-1

DNA: TGTGCCAGCAGTTACGAATTACTGGGTGAAGCTTTCTTT
CDR3: CASSYELLGEAFF
J: TRBJ1-1
D: -
size: many
V: TRBV6-5

DNA: TGTGCCAGTAGTGGGGCCCTCTCCTACGAGCAGTACTTC
CDR3: CASSGALSYEQYF
J: TRBJ2-7
D: -
size: -
V: TRBV19

DNA: TGTGCCAGCAGTTTATCGGCCCGGGCGGCTGAAGCTTTCTTT
CDR3: CASSLSARAAEAFF
J: TRBJ1-1
D: -
size: -
V: TRBV27

DNA: TGTGCCAGTAGTAAGGACCCGCCCTCCTACAATGAGCAGTTCTTC
CDR3: CASSKDPPSYNEQFF
J: TRBJ2-1
D: -
size: -
V: TRBV19

DNA: TGCAGCAGTGTTGATGCGGGCGAGCAGTACTTC
CDR3: CSSVDAGEQYF
J: TRBJ2-7
D: -
size: few
V: TRBV29-1

DNA: TGCAGCTCCGAGGGGGCCTTATCCGATACGCAGTATTTT
CDR3: CSSEGALSDTQYF
J: TRBJ2-3
D: TRBD1
size: many
V: TRBV29-1

DNA: TGTGCCAGCAGGACAGGAGAGTATGGCTACACCTTC
CDR3: CASRTGEYGYTF
J: TRBJ1-2
D: -
size: many
V: TRBV6-5

DNA: TGCAGCGTGACAGGGGACGAGCAGTACTTC
CDR3: CSVTGDEQYF
J: TRBJ2-7
D: TRBD1
size: -
V: TRBV29-1

DNA: TGTGCCAGCAGTTACTCGAGGGACAGGGGGAACACTGAAGCTTTCTTT
CDR3: CASSYSRDRGNTEAFF
J: TRBJ1-1
D: TRBD1
size: many
V: TRBV6-2/TRBV6-3

DNA: TGTGCCAGCAGCTTAGGCGGGCAGCCCCAGCATTTT
CDR3: CASSLGGQPQHF
J: TRBJ1-5
D: -
size: many
V: TRBV7-9

DNA: TGTGCCAGCAGTTACTACAGCGAGGATACGCAGTATTTT
CDR3: CASSYYSEDTQYF
J: TRBJ2-3
D: -
size: many
V: TRBV6-2/TRBV6-3

DNA: TGCGCCAGCAGCCAAGGGGGTCGGGGCTACAATGAGCAGTACTTC
CDR3: CASSQGGRGYNEQYF
J: TRBJ2-7
D: -
size: -
V: TRBV4-3

DNA: TGTGCCAGCAGCTTAGACCCGCAGGCCTACGAGCAGTACTTC
CDR3: CASSLDPQAYEQYF
J: TRBJ2-7
D: -
size: many
V: TRBV7-2

DNA: TGTGCCAGCAGTTACTCCGAACAGGGACGCACTGAAGCTTTCTTT
CDR3: CASSYSEQGRTEAFF
J: TRBJ1-1
D: -
size: few
V: TRBV6-5

DNA: TGTGCCAGCAGCCCTACGACTAGCGTCTACGAGCAGTACTTC
CDR3: CASSPTTSVYEQYF
J: TRBJ2-7
D: TRBD2
size: many
V: TRBV9

DNA: TGTGCCATCAGCACAGGGGCGCCTGAAGCTTTCTTT
CDR3: CAISTGAPEAFF
J: TRBJ1-1
D: TRBD1
size: -
V: TRBV10-3

DNA: TGTGCCAGCAGCTCCCCTGGTCTTCACAATGAGCAGTTCTTC
CDR3: CASSSPGLHNEQFF
J: TRBJ2-1
D: -
size: few
V: TRBV7-2

DNA: TGTGCCAGCAGCTCTCGCCCCTTCAATGAGCAGTTCTTC
CDR3: CASSSRPFNEQFF
J: TRBJ2-1
D: -
size: many
V: TRBV7-2

DNA: TGTGCCAGCAGTTACTCCCGGACAGGGCCCTATGGCTACACCTTC
CDR3: CASSYSRTGPYGYTF
J: TRBJ1-2
D: TRBD1
size: -
V: TRBV6-5

DNA: TGTGCCAGCCGCTTCAGGGATACGCAGTATTTT
CDR3: CASRFRDTQYF
J: TRBJ2-3
D: -
size: -
V: TRBV5-6

DNA: TGCGCCAGCAGTCAAGGGGAAACAGATACGCAGTATTTT
CDR3: CASSQGETDTQYF
J: TRBJ2-3
D: -
size: few
V: TRBV23-1

DNA: TGTGCCACCAGTGCCTTGGGAGGTTCCTACAATGAGCAGTTCTTC
CDR3: CATSALGGSYNEQFF
J: TRBJ2-1
D: -
size: -
V: TRBV24-1

DNA: TGTGCCAGCAGCTTGTCCGTCAACACTGAAGCTTTCTTT
CDR3: CASSLSVNTEAFF
J: TRBJ1-1
D: -
size: many
V: TRBV27

DNA: TGTGCCAGCAGTCCCCCCGGGCACTACGAGCAGTACTTC
CDR3: CASSPPGHYEQYF
J: TRBJ2-7
D: -
size: -
V: TRBV28

DNA: TGTGGCAGCAGCGTTGGGGGAGGGGTCACAGATACGCAGTATTTT
CDR3: CGSSVGGGVTDTQYF
J: TRBJ2-3
D: TRBD2
size: -
V: TRBV9

DNA: TGCGCCAGCAGCCGAGATCATTTCCGGGACAGCTTGCCGGCCAATACGCAGTATTTT
CDR3: CASSRDHFRDSLPANTQYF
J: TRBJ2-3
D: TRBD1
size: -
V: TRBV4-3

DNA: TGTGCCAGCAGTTCGAAACATCAAGAGACCCAGTACTTC
CDR3: CASSSKHQETQYF
J: TRBJ2-5
D: -
size: many
V: TRBV12-3/TRBV12-4

DNA: TGTGCCAGCAGTTTATTTCGGGACACAAAATACACCGGGGAGCTGTTTTTT
CDR3: CASSLFRDTKYTGELFF
J: TRBJ2-2
D: -
size: -
V: TRBV28

DNA: TGCAGGGCTAGAGGGACAGGGGCAAGCACAGATACGCAGTATTTT
CDR3: CRARGTGASTDTQYF
J: TRBJ2-3
D: TRBD1
size: -
V: TRBV20-1

DNA: TGTGCCAGCAGTTCAGCGGGAGTGGCCTACGAGCAGTACTTC
CDR3: CASSSAGVAYEQYF
J: TRBJ2-7
D: TRBD2
size: few
V: TRBV12-3/TRBV12-4

DNA: TGTGCCAGCAGCTTAGCGAATAGATACGAGCAGTACTTC
CDR3: CASSLANRYEQYF
J: TRBJ2-7
D: -
size: few
V: TRBV7-9

DNA: TGTGCCAGCATTTTGCGGCAGGGTAGCATTCAGCCCCAGCATTTT
CDR3: CASILRQGSIQPQHF
J: TRBJ1-5
D: -
size: once
V: TRBV2

DNA: TGTGCCAGCAACCTAGGACAGCTGAACACTGAAGCTTTCTTT
CDR3: CASNLGQLNTEAFF
J: TRBJ1-1
D: -
size: many
V: TRBV12-3/TRBV12-4

DNA: TGTGCCAGCAGTGAAAGAGTGGGACAGCCCTACGAGCAGTACTTC
CDR3: CASSERVGQPYEQYF
J: TRBJ2-7
D: TRBD1
size: many
V: TRBV25-1